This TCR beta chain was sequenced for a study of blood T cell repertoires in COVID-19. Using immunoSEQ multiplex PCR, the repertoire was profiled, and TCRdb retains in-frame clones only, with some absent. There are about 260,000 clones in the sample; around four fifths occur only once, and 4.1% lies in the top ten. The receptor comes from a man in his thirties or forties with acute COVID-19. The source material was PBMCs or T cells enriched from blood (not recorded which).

CDR3 sequence reads: CASSRPNTEAFF. The CDR3 nucleotides read TGTGCCAGCAGCCGTCCGAACACTGAAGCTTTCTTT. The V call is TRBV6-5, the J call TRBJ1-1, with no clear D. Germline V gene data show CDR1 as MNHEY and CDR2 as SVGAGI. V was shortened by 6 bases and J by 1 base, with 6 bases between the two germline ends. The CDR3 loop spans 12 amino acids.